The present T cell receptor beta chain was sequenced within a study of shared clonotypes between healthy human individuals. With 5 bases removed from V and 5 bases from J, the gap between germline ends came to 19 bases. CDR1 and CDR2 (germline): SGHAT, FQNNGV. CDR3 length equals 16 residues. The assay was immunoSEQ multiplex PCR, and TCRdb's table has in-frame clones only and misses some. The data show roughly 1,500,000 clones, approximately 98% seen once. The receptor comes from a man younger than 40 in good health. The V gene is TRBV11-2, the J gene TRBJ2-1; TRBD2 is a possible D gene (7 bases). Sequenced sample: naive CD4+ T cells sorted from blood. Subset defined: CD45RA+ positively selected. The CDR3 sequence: CASSLRGGVRNNEQFF. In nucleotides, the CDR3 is TGTGCCAGCAGCCTTAGGGGGGGAGTAAGGAACAATGAGCAGTTCTTC.